The 25 T cell receptor beta chains below were found in one sample sequenced in a study of shared clonotypes between healthy human individuals. The table came from immunoSEQ multiplex PCR; TCRdb's copy has only in-frame clones and leaves some out. The sample includes 1,500,000 or so clones, more than 95% of them seen just once. Source material: naive CD4+ T cells sorted from blood. The subset denotes: CD45RA+ positively selected. All receptors derive from a man aged 30-40 years in good health.

The V gene is TRBV9, the J gene TRBJ2-1, with D perhaps assigned TRBD1 or TRBD2 (5 bases each). The length of the CDR3 is 15 residues. CDR1 and CDR2 (germline): SGDLS, YYNGEE. Trimming pared 4 bases from V and 9 bases from J, leaving 20 bases between. The CDR3 spells CASSHSGTLGFEQFF. CDR3 bases: TGTGCCAGCAGCCATTCCGGGACCCTTGGATTTGAGCAGTTCTTC. Supplemented by reference TRBV9 and TRBJ2-1, the full variable domain reads DSGVTQTPKHLITATGQRVTLRCSPRSGDLSVYWYQQSLDQGLQFLIQYYNGEERAKGNILERFSAQQFPDLHSELNLSSLELGDSALYFCASSHSGTLGFEQFFGPGTRLTVL.

This clone appeared a single time. This chain uses TRBV28 with TRBJ2-7; TRBD1 aligns across 12 bases. J gave up 6 bases and V 4 bases, and 7 bases lay outside the gene matches. CDR1 MDHEN and CDR2 SYDVKM come from the germline V gene. This CDR3 has 15 amino acids. The CDR3 DNA is TGTGCCAGCAGTTCCTGTGGGACAGGGGGCTGCGAGCAGTACTTC. It translates to CASSSCGTGGCEQYF.

The J gene is TRBJ2-2, the V gene TRBV5-5; a possible D gene is TRBD1 (6 bases). Per germline, CDR1 SGHKS and CDR2 YYEKEE (reference sequence). The V end lost 3 bases, the J end lost 1 base, and 13 bases lay between the germline ends. CDR3 length: 16 amino acids. The CDR3 region has the DNA TGTGCCAGCAGCTCGCTTGGACAGATGAACACCGGGGAGCTGTTTTTT. It codes for CASSSLGQMNTGELFF. The variable domain in full, with the rest retrieved from reference TRBV5-5 and TRBJ2-2, is DAGVTQSPTHLIKTRGQQVTLRCSPISGHKSVSWYQQVLGQGPQFIFQYYEKEERGRGNFPDRFSARQFPNYSSELNVNALLLGDSALYLCASSSLGQMNTGELFFGEGSRLTVL.

This clone was found once. CDR3: CASSDVRGAGNTIYF. CDR3 in DNA: TGTGCCAGCAGCGACGTCAGGGGGGCTGGAAACACCATATATTTT. The rearrangement links TRBV11-2 to TRBJ1-3; the match to TRBD1 covers 7 bases. This CDR3 spans 15 amino acids. V gave up 5 bases and J gave up 2 bases; unmatched junction bases: 6. Germline assignment: CDR1 SGHAT and CDR2 FQNNGV.

This sequence joins TRBV13 and TRBJ2-3; 7 positions agree with TRBD1. Germline assignment: CDR1 PRHDT and CDR2 FYEKMQ (reference sequence). The CDR3 totals 16 residues. The V gene end was trimmed by 7 bases and the J gene end by 3 bases; junction bases not matched to a gene: 13. In DNA form, the CDR3 reads TGTGCCAGCACTCGAGGGAAGGGGGCGGCAACAGATACGCAGTATTTT. Translation gives CASTRGKGAATDTQYF.

This chain uses TRBV5-1 with TRBJ2-7, with 9 bases fitting TRBD1. The J segment lost 1 base and the V segment lost 0 bases, leaving 2 bases of the junction unmatched. CDR3 length: 15 amino acids. Germline V lookup: CDR1 SGHRS, CDR2 YFSETQ. Here the CDR3 reads CASSLDRGLSYEQYF. In DNA form, the CDR3 reads TGCGCCAGCAGCTTGGACAGGGGGCTGTCCTACGAGCAGTACTTC.

V is TRBV6-6 and J is TRBJ1-3; D gene ambiguous. The CDR3 runs to 15 residues. Germline V gene sequence: CDR1 MNHNY, CDR2 SVGAGI (reference sequence). V was shortened by 10 bases and J by 1 base, with 17 bases between the two germline ends. CDR3 nucleotide sequence: TGTGCCACCTCCCGGGAGGGTCGGTCTGGAAACACCATATATTTT. Its protein product is CATSREGRSGNTIYF.

Remarks on this clone: Different DNA sequences within this sample yield the same CDR3. The chain employs TRBV5-1 and TRBJ1-1; D may be TRBD1 (6 bases). The germline V gene has CDR1 SGHRS and CDR2 YFSETQ. Trimming left V 0 bases short and J 0 bases short, with 6 bases between. The CDR3 spans 14 residues. CDR3: CASSLEGVNTEAFF. In DNA form, the CDR3 reads TGCGCCAGCAGCTTGGAGGGGGTGAACACTGAAGCTTTCTTT.

This rearrangement joins TRBV5-1 to TRBJ2-6; a possible D gene is TRBD2 (6 bases). The CDR3 sequence is 18 residues long. Trimming pared 1 base from V and 2 bases from J, leaving 16 bases between. Germline lookup yields CDR1 SGHRS and CDR2 YFSETQ. The CDR3 nucleotides read TGCGCCAGCAGCTTGAGGACCGGACTACTGACTGGGGCCAACGTCCTGACTTTC. It codes for CASSLRTGLLTGANVLTF.

This rearrangement joins TRBV30 to TRBJ1-5; D ambiguous. The ends were cut back, 3 bases at V and 1 base at J, with 25 bases in the middle. CDR1 and CDR2 (germline): GTSNPN, SVGIG (reference sequence). The CDR3 spans 19 residues. The CDR3: CAWRSQDAAGISSNQPQHF. For the CDR3, the DNA is TGTGCCTGGAGGAGCCAAGACGCAGCTGGTATATCGAGCAATCAGCCCCAGCATTTT.

This clone turned up a few times. The CDR3 region has the DNA TGCAGCGTCCAAGGACTAGCGGGGGTCTCCTACGAGCAGTACTTC. This codes for CSVQGLAGVSYEQYF. V gene TRBV29-1 combines with J gene TRBJ2-7, with TRBD2 identical over 13 bases. From germline, CDR1 is SQVTM and CDR2 ANQGSEA. The ends lost 6 bases at V and 0 bases at J; junction bases unmatched: 5. This CDR3 is 15 amino acids long.

The J gene is TRBJ2-7, the V gene TRBV10-3; tentatively, D is TRBD2 (7 bases). Looked up from germline, CDR1 is ENHRY and CDR2 is SYGVKD. Trimming left V 8 bases short and J 3 bases short, with 17 bases between. CDR3 length: 14 amino acids. The CDR3 nucleotides read TGTGCCATCGCCGTGGGGGGGGCTTTCTACGAGCAGTACTTC. Protein: CAIAVGGAFYEQYF.

This chain connects TRBV7-2 to TRBJ2-2; 7 nucleotides match TRBD1. Germline V gene lookup returns CDR1 SGHTA and CDR2 FQGNSA. V was clipped by 10 bases and J by 5 bases; unmatched bases: 10. This CDR3 has 14 amino acids. In nucleotides, the CDR3 is TGTGCCACTATAGGGCCGGGACAGACCGGGGAGCTGTTTTTT. This codes for CATIGPGQTGELFF.

This clone was observed once. The rearrangement joins TRBV5-1 to TRBJ1-1, with no clear D. Germline CDR1 SGHRS, CDR2 YFSETQ. The CDR3 spans 14 residues. V lost 0 bases and J lost 0, with 6 bases in between. CDR3 DNA: TGCGCCAGCAGCTTGGACTACATGAACACTGAAGCTTTCTTT. It is translated as CASSLDYMNTEAFF.

The gene calls are TRBV4-3 and TRBJ1-4, with a possible D match to TRBD1 (6 bases). This CDR3 is built from 16 residues. Germline CDR1 is LGHNA and CDR2 is YSLEER. V shed 0 bases and J shed 5 bases, with 13 bases lying between them. CDR3: CASSQDRTATNEKLFF. CDR3 sequence (DNA): TGCGCCAGCAGCCAAGACCGGACAGCCACGAATGAAAAACTGTTTTTT.

The rearrangement joins TRBV4-3 to TRBJ1-1; TRBD1 is a possible D gene (6 bases). Germline values: CDR1 LGHNA, CDR2 YSLEER. V was shortened by 1 base and J by 4 bases, with 16 bases between the two germline ends. CDR3 length: 16 residues. The CDR3 loop is CASSQVLGAQGTEAFF. The CDR3 DNA reads TGCGCCAGCAGCCAAGTTCTGGGGGCGCAGGGCACTGAAGCTTTCTTT.

The CDR3 reads CASSFIGGQGLYGYTF. The CDR3 DNA reads TGTGCCAGCAGCTTCATAGGGGGACAGGGGTTGTATGGCTACACCTTC. The rearrangement links TRBV7-8 to TRBJ1-2; 10 nucleotides align to TRBD1. CDR1 SGHVS and CDR2 FQNEAQ come from the germline V gene. The length of the CDR3 is 16 residues. J gave up 5 bases and V 3 bases, and 9 bases lay outside the gene matches.

The chain carries TRBV19 and TRBJ1-2; 8 bases map to TRBD1. The CDR3 is made up of 15 amino acids. Germline V CDR1 and CDR2: LNHDA, SQIVND (reference sequence). V shed 3 bases, J shed 2 bases, and the junction held 5 bases outside the gene matches. The CDR3: CASSMGPGGNYGYTF. The CDR3 DNA is TGTGCCAGTAGTATGGGACCAGGGGGCAACTATGGCTACACCTTC.

The V call is TRBV5-1, the J call TRBJ2-2; 7 bases fit TRBD1. This CDR3 is built from 15 residues. The J segment lost 6 bases and the V segment lost 2 bases, leaving 7 bases of the junction unmatched. Per germline, CDR1 SGHRS and CDR2 YFSETQ. The CDR3 protein is CASSLTGASAGELFF. CDR3 bases: TGCGCCAGCAGCTTAACAGGGGCCTCGGCCGGGGAGCTGTTTTTT.

This clone was detected only once. This sequence joins TRBV5-6 and TRBJ1-2; 7 bases fit TRBD1. The length of the CDR3 is 11 residues. Germline assignment: CDR1 SGHDT and CDR2 YYEEEE. V shed 3 bases, J shed 7 bases, and the junction held 0 bases outside the gene matches. This chain's CDR3 is CASSYRGGYTF. The DNA of the CDR3 is TGTGCCAGCAGCTACAGGGGTGGCTACACCTTC. Full variable domain (outside the CDR3, taken from reference TRBV5-6 and TRBJ1-2): DAGVTQSPTHLIKTRGQQVTLRCSPKSGHDTVSWYQQALGQGPQFIFQYYEEEERQRGNFPDRFSGHQFPNYSSELNVNALLLGDSALYLCASSYRGGYTFGSGTRLTVV.

This clone showed up just once. This sample also contains other DNA sequences that code for the same CDR3. The rearrangement joins TRBV7-2 to TRBJ1-5, with D hard to call. Deletions cut 3 bases from V and 5 bases from J, with 8 bases between. Germline V lookup: CDR1 SGHTA, CDR2 FQGNSA. This CDR3 comprises 13 residues. The CDR3 region has the DNA TGTGCCAGCAGCTTCCGACCGGATCAGCCCCAGCATTTT. Translation: CASSFRPDQPQHF.

In the case of this clone: Sequence at one end of the junction differs from germline and may be a read error. The chain couples TRBV7-7 to TRBJ2-1, with D uncertain. The CDR3 contains 13 residues. CDR1 and CDR2 (germline): SSHAT, FNYEAQ (reference sequence). CDR3 amino acids: CASSLDYGDEQFF. CDR3 nucleotide sequence: TGTGCTAGCAGCTTAGATTATGGTGATGAGCAGTTCTTC.

A single count supports this clone. The chain carries TRBV7-3 and TRBJ1-2, with D unclear. The V gene's germline CDR1 is SGHTA and CDR2 FQGTGA. There are 18 residues in the CDR3. V gave up 1 base and J gave up 6 bases, with 24 bases separating them. The CDR3 sequence is CASSLNSPVGDSSNGYTF. DNA for the CDR3: TGTGCCAGCAGCTTAAACAGCCCTGTTGGGGATTCATCAAATGGCTACACCTTC.

The rearrangement joins TRBV7-3 to TRBJ2-1, with D uncertain. V was pared by 2 bases and J by 2 bases, with 7 bases between. The CDR3 has 14 residues. The germline gives CDR1 SGHTA, CDR2 FQGTGA. CDR3 nucleotides: TGTGCCAGCAGCTTAGGCGCGGCCTACAATGAGCAGTTCTTC. This gives the protein CASSLGAAYNEQFF.

This rearrangement joins TRBV6-1 to TRBJ1-2, with 9 bases matching TRBD1. The CDR3 consists of 12 residues. The germline V gene encodes CDR1 MNHNS and CDR2 SASEGT. The CDR3 sequence is CVVRDRVSGYTF. CDR3 nucleotides: TGTGTGGTGCGGGACAGGGTTTCTGGCTACACCTTC.